A single sample gave rise to the 6 T cell receptor beta chains below, sequenced in a study of beta chain features in type 1 diabetes. The sequenced template was cDNA made from the entire isolated RNA. Sequencing used immunoSEQ multiplex PCR; TCRdb keeps in-frame clones, though not all of them. Altogether roughly 170,000 clones are present, about 13% being singletons, with the ten largest covering 0.62%. Source material: central memory CD4+ T cells from blood. The receptors were sampled from a young woman in good health.

This clone appeared a few times. The chain has TRBV5-1 and TRBJ2-7; D unresolved. Germline CDR1 is SGHRS and CDR2 is YFSETQ. The CDR3 is 14 residues long. The ends were cut back, 2 bases at V and 2 bases at J, with 11 bases in the middle. The CDR3 region is CASSFDKMAYEQYF. The CDR3 bases are TGCGCCAGCAGCTTTGACAAGATGGCCTACGAGCAGTACTTC.

The chain links TRBV4-2 to TRBJ1-2, with TRBD1 matching over 8 bases. The CDR3 runs to 15 residues. After removal of 0 bases from V and 3 bases from J, the junction contained 3 bases not matched to a gene. CDR1 is LGHNA, CDR2 YNFKEQ, per germline. The CDR3 loop reads CASSQDDRGDYGYTF. CDR3 sequence (DNA): TGTGCCAGCAGCCAAGACGACAGGGGAGACTATGGCTACACCTTC.

This clone was seen a handful of times. This sequence joins TRBV7-9 and TRBJ1-1, with D possibly being TRBD1 (5 bases). Germline-derived CDR1 and CDR2 are SEHNR and FQNEAQ (reference sequence). CDR3 length: 15 residues. V lost 5 bases and J lost 1, with 14 bases in between. CDR3 residues: CASSIRLGGNTEAFF. The CDR3 DNA reads TGTGCCAGCAGCATCCGTCTCGGGGGGAACACTGAAGCTTTCTTT.

This clone occurred a few times. The chain joins TRBV5-1 to TRBJ2-2, with 7 bases lining up with TRBD2. Looked up from germline, CDR1 is SGHRS and CDR2 is YFSETQ. This CDR3 is built from 18 residues. The junction had 12 bases not matched to a gene; V was cut back by 0 bases and J by 4 bases. This CDR3 reads CASSLALSRDYLTGELFF. The CDR3 DNA sequence: TGCGCCAGCAGCTTGGCCCTAAGTCGGGACTATCTCACCGGGGAGCTGTTTTTT.

The genes are TRBV4-1 and TRBJ2-1; 12 nucleotides line up with TRBD2. The CDR3 runs to 19 residues. Germline-derived CDR1 and CDR2 are MGHRA and YSYEKL. Losses at the gene ends were 0 bases for V and 9 bases for J; bases not matched to a gene: 15. CDR3 sequence: CASSQDPASGRATSREQFF. The CDR3 coding sequence is TGCGCCAGCAGCCAAGATCCGGCTAGCGGGAGGGCCACGTCCCGTGAGCAGTTCTTC.

V gene TRBV28 combines with J gene TRBJ2-5; D unresolved. The CDR3 extends over 12 amino acids. Germline V gives CDR1 MDHEN, CDR2 SYDVKM. Trimming removed 7 bases at V and 10 bases at J, with 16 bases between. This CDR3 reads CASNLRQEIQYF. Here the CDR3 DNA reads TGTGCCAGCAATCTTCGGCAGGAAATCCAGTACTTC.